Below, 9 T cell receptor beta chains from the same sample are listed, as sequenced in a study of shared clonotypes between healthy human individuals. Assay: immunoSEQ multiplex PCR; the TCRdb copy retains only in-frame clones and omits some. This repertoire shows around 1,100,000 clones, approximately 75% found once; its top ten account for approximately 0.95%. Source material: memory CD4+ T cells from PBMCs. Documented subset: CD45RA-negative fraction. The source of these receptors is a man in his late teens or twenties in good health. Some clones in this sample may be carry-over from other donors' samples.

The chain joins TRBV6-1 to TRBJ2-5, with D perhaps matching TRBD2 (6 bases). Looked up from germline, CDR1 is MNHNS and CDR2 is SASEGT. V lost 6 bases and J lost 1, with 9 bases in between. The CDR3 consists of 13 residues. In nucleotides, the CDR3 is TGTGCCAGCAGCTTTAGCGGCCAAGAGACCCAGTACTTC. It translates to CASSFSGQETQYF.

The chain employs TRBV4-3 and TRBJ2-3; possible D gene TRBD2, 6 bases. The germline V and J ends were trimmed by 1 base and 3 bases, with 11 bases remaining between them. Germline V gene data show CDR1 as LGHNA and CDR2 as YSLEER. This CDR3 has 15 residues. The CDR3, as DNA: TGCGCCAGCAGCCAAGGGAGGGCGGGGACAGATACGCAGTATTTT. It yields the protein CASSQGRAGTDTQYF.

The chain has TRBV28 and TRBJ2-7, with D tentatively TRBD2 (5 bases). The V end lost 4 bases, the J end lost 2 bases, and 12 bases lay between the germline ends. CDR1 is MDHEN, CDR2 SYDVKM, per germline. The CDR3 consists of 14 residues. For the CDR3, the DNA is TGTGCCAGCAGTTCCCTGACGGAGGCCTACGAGCAGTACTTC. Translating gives CASSSLTEAYEQYF. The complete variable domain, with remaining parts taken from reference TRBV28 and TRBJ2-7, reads DVKVTQSSRYLVKRTGEKVFLECVQDMDHENMFWYRQDPGLGLRLIYFSYDVKMKEKGDIPEGYSVSREKKERFSLILESASTNQTSMYLCASSSLTEAYEQYFGPGTRLTVT.

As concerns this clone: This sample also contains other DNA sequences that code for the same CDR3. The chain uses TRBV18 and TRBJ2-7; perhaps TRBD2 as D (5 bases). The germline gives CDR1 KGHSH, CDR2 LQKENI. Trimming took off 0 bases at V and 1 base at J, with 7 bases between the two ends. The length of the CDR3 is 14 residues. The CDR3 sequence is CASSPPSGSYEQYF. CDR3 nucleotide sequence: TGTGCCAGCTCACCACCAAGCGGATCCTACGAGCAGTACTTC.

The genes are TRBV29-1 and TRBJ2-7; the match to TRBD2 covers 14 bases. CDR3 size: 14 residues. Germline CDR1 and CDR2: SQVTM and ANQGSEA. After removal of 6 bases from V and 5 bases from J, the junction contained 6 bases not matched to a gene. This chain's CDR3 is CSVQPGLAGDEQYF. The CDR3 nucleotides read TGCAGCGTACAACCGGGACTAGCGGGAGACGAGCAGTACTTC.

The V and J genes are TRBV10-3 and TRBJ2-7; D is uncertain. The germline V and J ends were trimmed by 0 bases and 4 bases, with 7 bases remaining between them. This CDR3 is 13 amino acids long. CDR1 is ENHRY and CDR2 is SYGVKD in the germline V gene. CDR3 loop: CAISESWSYEQYF. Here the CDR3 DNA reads TGTGCCATCAGTGAGTCGTGGTCATACGAGCAGTACTTC.

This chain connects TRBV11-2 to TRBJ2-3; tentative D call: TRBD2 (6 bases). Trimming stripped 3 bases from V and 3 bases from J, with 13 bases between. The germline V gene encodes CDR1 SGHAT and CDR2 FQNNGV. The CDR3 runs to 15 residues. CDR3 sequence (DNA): TGTGCCAGCAGCTTGGGGGGTTGGGATACAGATACGCAGTATTTT. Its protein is CASSLGGWDTDTQYF.

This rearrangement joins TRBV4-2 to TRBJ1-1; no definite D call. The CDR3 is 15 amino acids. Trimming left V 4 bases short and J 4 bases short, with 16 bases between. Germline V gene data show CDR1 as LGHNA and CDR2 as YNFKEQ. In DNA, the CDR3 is TGTGCCAGCAGCCGAGACCCCCGAGTGGGCACTGAAGCTTTCTTT. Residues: CASSRDPRVGTEAFF.

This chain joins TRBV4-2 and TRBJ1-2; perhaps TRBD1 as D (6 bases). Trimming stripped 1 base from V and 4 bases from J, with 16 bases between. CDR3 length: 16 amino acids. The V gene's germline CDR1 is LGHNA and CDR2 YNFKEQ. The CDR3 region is CASSQVAGDGPYGYTF. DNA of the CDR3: TGTGCCAGCAGCCAAGTCGCAGGGGATGGGCCCTATGGCTACACCTTC.